These 30 T cell receptor beta chains originate from one sample sequenced in a study of tumor and adjacent non-tumor tissue in lung cancer (dated by TCRdb to the late 2010s). Libraries came from multiplex PCR. Instrument used: Illumina HiSeq 2500. TCRbeta libraries were built by three rounds of nested PCR using primers (Table S4), following protocols modified from ARM-PCR. The public reads were reanalyzed by TCRdb: fastp trimming at Q25, MiXCR alignment, in-frame beta chains only. Entries that share a CDR3 protein sequence are merged under the most common genes and DNA. In this sample the table shows approximately 68,000 distinct CDR3 sequences, approximately 73% of which occur a single time. The ten biggest clones cover roughly 28% of the sample. Bulk unsorted tissue served as the source for RNA extraction, and RNA quality was assessed using a NanoDrop ND-1000 and an Agilent 2100. The sequencing sample was made of lung tumor tissue. Receptors originate from a man in his sixties with non-small cell lung cancer.

In regard to this clonotype: Germline is not matched at one junction end, which may reflect a read error. V usage is TRBV10-3 and J usage is TRBJ1-1; D perhaps matches TRBD1 (5 bases). Germline loops: CDR1 ENHRY, CDR2 SYGVKD. The CDR3 is made up of 14 amino acids. CDR3 DNA: TGTGCCATCAGTGAGAGGACACCTAATACTGAAGCTATCTTT. Translated: CAISERTPNTEAIF.

Comments on this clonotype: The germline gene is not matched at one end of the junction; a read error may be the cause. This chain joins TRBV20-1 and TRBJ2-4; unclear D gene. Per the germline V gene, CDR1 is DFQATT and CDR2 is SNEGSKA (reference sequence). This CDR3 is built from 12 residues. This chain's CDR3 is CSSREPQNIQYF. The CDR3 DNA sequence: TGTAGTTCTAGAGAGCCGCAAAACATTCAGTACTTC.

The chain recombines TRBV5-1 with TRBJ2-1; 11 bases line up with TRBD2. The CDR3 is 14 amino acids. Germline V gives CDR1 SGHRS, CDR2 YFSETQ. V lost 4 bases, J lost 7 bases, and 4 bases stayed unmatched. In DNA form, the CDR3 reads TGCGCCAGCAGCCAGATAGCGGGAGGGAATGAGCAGTTCTTC. It specifies CASSQIAGGNEQFF.

The rearrangement joins TRBV6-5 to TRBJ2-2; D not certain. The V end was cut by 2 bases, the J end by 8 bases, with 9 bases between. The CDR3 sequence is 13 residues long. The germline CDR1 and CDR2 sequences are MNHEY and SVGAGI. Written as DNA, the CDR3 is TGTGCCAGCAGTTACGTTGGTAAGGGGGAGCTGTTTTTT. This translates into CASSYVGKGELFF.

V usage is TRBV29-1 and J usage is TRBJ2-7; D is possibly TRBD2 (5 bases). Germline V gene data show CDR1 as SQVTM and CDR2 as ANQGSEA. The CDR3 length is 14 residues. V was clipped by 6 bases and J by 4 bases, with 19 bases between them. The CDR3 DNA reads as TGCAGCGTCTACGGGGAAGTATATTCATACGAGCAGTACTTC. Encoded protein: CSVYGEVYSYEQYF.

Turning to this clonotype: No conserved phenylalanine or tryptophan ends this CDR3, so it is likely a read error. This chain joins TRBV20-1 and TRBJ2-7; 9 bases are shared with TRBD2. V dropped 7 bases and J dropped 3; count of bases not matched to a gene: 7. The CDR3 runs 13 residues. Germline V lookup: CDR1 DFQATT, CDR2 SNEGSKA (reference sequence). CDR3: CSVGLASIYEQYI. In nucleotides, the CDR3 is TGCAGTGTAGGACTAGCGTCGATCTACGAGCAGTACATC.

For this clonotype: This may be a read error, as it is one base from a much larger clone. This chain joins TRBV5-1 and TRBJ2-1, with D perhaps given as TRBD1 or TRBD2 (5 bases each). In germline, CDR1 is SGHRS, CDR2 YFSETQ. The CDR3 has 15 residues. V was shortened by 1 base and J by 5 bases, with 13 bases between the two germline ends. The CDR3 reads CASSLNNGANNEQFF. CDR3 sequence (DNA): TGCGCCAGCAGCTTGAATAACGGGGCAAACAATGAGCAGTTCTTC. Together with reference TRBV5-1 and TRBJ2-1, the CDR3 gives the full variable domain: KAGVTQTPRYLIKTRGQQVTLSCSPISGHRSVSWYQQTPGQGLQFLFEYFSETQRNKGNFPGRFSGRQFSNSRSEMNVSTLELGDSALYLCASSLNNGANNEQFFGPGTRLTVL.

The chain uses TRBV10-2 and TRBJ1-3; a possible D gene is TRBD1 (5 bases). Germline-derived CDR1 and CDR2 are WSHSY and SAAADI. Trimming shortened V by 10 bases and J by 4 bases, and 20 bases separated the two germline ends. The CDR3 extends over 15 amino acids. This CDR3 reads CANGNRHSPGNTIYF. In nucleotides, the CDR3 is TGCGCCAACGGGAACAGGCACTCGCCAGGAAACACCATATATTTT.

On this clonotype: A much larger clone is a single base away; this may be a read error. No conserved phenylalanine or tryptophan ends this CDR3, so it is likely a read error. The rearrangement joins TRBV28 to TRBJ1-1; unclear D gene. The CDR3 runs 11 residues. V dropped 2 bases and J dropped 7 bases, with 5 bases sitting between them. CDR1 and CDR2 from the germline V gene are MDHEN and SYDVKM. The CDR3 loop is CASSLTSEAFY. The DNA of the CDR3 is TGTGCCAGCAGTTTAACTAGTGAAGCTTTCTAT.

This clonotype has a handful of counts. One base away lies a much larger clone, so this may be a sequencing read error. The chain couples TRBV6-1 to TRBJ1-1; perhaps TRBD1 as D (5 bases). The CDR3 runs to 12 residues. Germline CDR1 is MNHNS and CDR2 is SASEGT. V gave up 7 bases and J gave up 7 bases, with 13 bases separating them. CDR3 DNA sequence: TGTGCCAGCACCTCAGGGTACAATGAAGCTTTCTTT. Residues: CASTSGYNEAFF.

Remarks on this clonotype: The junction does not match germline at one end; this may be a read error. The chain uses TRBV5-4 and TRBJ2-3, with 8 bases identical to TRBD2. CDR1 and CDR2 from the germline V gene are SGHNT and YYREEE (reference sequence). The CDR3 consists of 16 residues. The CDR3 coding sequence is TGTGCCAGCAACCTTATCGAGCGGGAGCCGGGAGATGCGCAGTATTTT. Its translation is CASNLIEREPGDAQYF.

Points on this clonotype: An end of the junction differs from the germline gene, which may be a read error. In nucleotides, the CDR3 is TGCGCCAGCAGTGCGAGAGACAGGGGGGACAATCAGCCCCAGCATTTT. Translating gives CASSARDRGDNQPQHF. The V and J genes are TRBV6-6 and TRBJ1-5; 9 bases are shared with TRBD1. The V gene's germline CDR1 is MNHNY and CDR2 SVGAGI (reference sequence). This CDR3 has 16 amino acids.

In regard to this clonotype: The junction shows a germline mismatch at one end, possibly a read error. The V call is TRBV6-5, the J call TRBJ2-7; TRBD1 matches 7 bases. Germline lookup yields CDR1 MNHEY and CDR2 SVGAGI. The CDR3 is made up of 13 amino acids. CDR3 bases: TGTGCCAGCAGTTACAGCTGGGACAGTGGGCAGTATTTC. Translating it yields CASSYSWDSGQYF.

This clonotype was seen a handful of times. The rearrangement uses TRBV7-8 and TRBJ2-5; 7 bases line up with TRBD1. The CDR3 has 15 amino acids. The germline V gene has CDR1 SGHVS and CDR2 FQNEAQ. J was trimmed by 7 bases and V by 2 bases; bases with no gene match: 10. CDR3 nucleotides: TGTGCCAGCAGCTTATCGTCGACAGGGTGGGGGACCCAGTACTTC. Translation: CASSLSSTGWGTQYF. Together with reference TRBV7-8 and TRBJ2-5, the CDR3 gives the full variable domain: GAGVSQSPRYKVAKRGQDVALRCDPISGHVSLFWYQQALGQGPEFLTYFQNEAQLDKSGLPSDRFFAERPEGSVSTLKIQRTQQEDSAVYLCASSLSSTGWGTQYFGPGTRLLVL.

In the case of this clonotype: In this CDR3 the conserved last residue, phenylalanine or tryptophan, is missing, so a read error is likely. The DNA is left out, because the CDR3 cannot be placed on it with certainty; the CDR3 is given as TCRdb lists it. V gene TRBV20-1 combines with J gene TRBJ1-1; the table's TRBD1 call for D was not verified on the DNA. The CDR3 length equals 13 residues, ends included. CDR1 and CDR2 from the germline V gene are DFQATT and SNEGSKA (reference sequence). The CDR3 sequence is CSAKQGLNTEALL.

About this clonotype: No conserved phenylalanine or tryptophan ends this CDR3, so it is likely a read error. The J gene is TRBJ2-7, the V gene TRBV10-2; the match to TRBD2 covers 10 bases. Germline assignment: CDR1 WSHSY and CDR2 SAAADI. The CDR3 contains 14 residues. The CDR3 loop reads CVSKQAGGAYEQYL. Written as DNA, the CDR3 is TGCGTCAGCAAGCAAGCGGGGGGGGCCTATGAGCAGTACCTC.

This chain links TRBV10-3 with TRBJ2-7, with D perhaps matching TRBD2 (5 bases). Trimming left V 11 bases short and J 8 bases short, with 31 bases between. Per the germline V gene, CDR1 is ENHRY and CDR2 is SYGVKD. The CDR3 is 16 amino acids. CDR3 DNA: TGTGCCTCAGAGGGCTGGGTGGGCCGGTGGGTCCGCAAGCAGTACTTC. Amino acid sequence: CASEGWVGRWVRKQYF.

Comment on this clonotype: An end of the junction does not agree with germline; a read error may underlie this. The rearrangement uses TRBV20-1 and TRBJ2-3; TRBD2 might be the D (6 bases). The CDR3 has 15 residues. Germline assignment: CDR1 DFQATT and CDR2 SNEGSKA (reference sequence). Here the CDR3 DNA reads TGCAGTGCTAGCAATAACGGGAGTGACACAAATACACAGTATTTT. It codes for CSASNNGSDTNTQYF.

This clonotype was seen a single time. At one end, the junction sequence differs from germline, possibly due to a read error. The chain is built from TRBV12-3 or TRBV12-4 and TRBJ2-7, with D tentatively TRBD1 or TRBD2 (5 bases each). The CDR3 has 15 amino acids. The CDR3 DNA is TGTGACAGCAGTCATCGGGACCCAGGCTCCTACGAGCAGTACTTC. It yields the protein CDSSHRDPGSYEQYF.

As concerns this clonotype: One junction end does not reproduce the germline sequence, and a read error may be involved. V is TRBV29-1 and J is TRBJ1-1; D remains unclear. Germline V CDR1 and CDR2: SQVTM, ANQGSEA. CDR3 length: 12 residues. CDR3 coding DNA: TGCAGCGGTGTGCCAACGAACACTGAAGCTGTCTTT. Encoded protein: CSGVPTNTEAVF.

This clonotype was seen a few times. Since a much larger clone is just one base distant, this may be a read error. Since the CDR3 does not end with the conserved phenylalanine or tryptophan, this likely comes from a read error. This rearrangement joins TRBV5-1 to TRBJ2-1; 11 positions agree with TRBD2. V was pared by 2 bases and J by 10 bases, with 11 bases of the junction left unmatched. This CDR3 is 16 amino acids long. Germline CDR1 and CDR2: SGHRS and YFSETQ. DNA for the CDR3: TGCGCCAGCAGCTTAGCTGCCGGGACTAGCGGAGAGGAGCAGTTCCTC. Translating it yields CASSLAAGTSGEEQFL.

A word on this clonotype: A much larger clone differs by one base, so this may be a read error. The chain's CDR3 is CASGERGTVVDF. CDR3 nucleotide sequence: TGTGCCAGCGGTGAAAGGGGCACGGTGGTAGACTTC. The chain is built from TRBV6-1 and TRBJ2-7; D might be TRBD1 (5 bases). Germline V gene lookup returns CDR1 MNHNS and CDR2 SASEGT. The length of the CDR3 is 12 residues.

V gene TRBV20-1 combines with J gene TRBJ2-3; D is ambiguous. CDR1 and CDR2 from the germline V gene are DFQATT and SNEGSKA (reference sequence). The CDR3 spans 11 residues. V lost 5 bases and J lost 6, with 9 bases in between. The CDR3 reads CSALNADTQYF. The CDR3 DNA sequence: TGCAGTGCTTTGAACGCTGATACGCAGTATTTT.

Concerning this clonotype: The junction and the germline gene differ at one end; a read error may be behind it. The J gene is TRBJ1-2, the V gene TRBV29-1; no clear D. This CDR3 region has 12 residues. Germline CDR1 is SQVTM and CDR2 is ANQGSEA. This CDR3 reads CSVVHWSHGYTF. As DNA, the CDR3 is TGCAGTGTTGTTCATTGGTCTCATGGCTACACCTTC.

This clonotype was observed many times. A read error is possible here, since a much larger clone lies one base away. This chain connects TRBV20-1 to TRBJ2-5, with D uncertain. Trimming shortened V by 3 bases and J by 5 bases, and 16 bases separated the two germline ends. Germline lookup yields CDR1 DFQATT and CDR2 SNEGSKA (reference sequence). The CDR3 totals 14 residues. The CDR3 region has the DNA TGCAGTGCTAGTGTCAAAGGACCAACGGAGACCCAGTACTTC. Its protein product is CSASVKGPTETQYF.

With respect to this clonotype: The germline gene is not matched at one end of the junction; a read error may be the cause. The V call is TRBV20-1, the J call TRBJ1-2; no clear D gene. CDR3 length: 13 amino acids. The germline V gene has CDR1 DFQATT and CDR2 SNEGSKA (reference sequence). CDR3 bases: TGCAGTGCACGTACGGGAGCACTTTATGACTACACCTTC. It codes for CSARTGALYDYTF.

The chain couples TRBV6-5 to TRBJ2-3; weak D call: TRBD2 (5 bases). Germline V lookup: CDR1 MNHEY, CDR2 SVGAGI. The CDR3 length is 14 residues. The DNA of the CDR3 is TGTGTTAGCAGTTACCTAGCTAGCACAGATACGCAGTATTTT. This encodes CVSSYLASTDTQYF.

This clonotype was seen just once. At one of its ends the junction is not consistent with the germline gene, which may arise from a read error. The rearrangement links TRBV20-1 to TRBJ2-1; tentatively, D is TRBD2 (5 bases). Per the germline V gene, CDR1 is DFQATT and CDR2 is SNEGSKA (reference sequence). This CDR3 spans 13 amino acids. The DNA for the CDR3 is TGCAGTGAGGCGGGTACACTAAACAATGAACAGTTCTTC. Translation: CSEAGTLNNEQFF.

Concerning this clonotype itself: The CDR3 does not end in the conserved phenylalanine or tryptophan, so this is likely a read error. The chain carries TRBV6-1 and TRBJ2-1, with TRBD2 as a possible D gene (5 bases). V was trimmed by 7 bases and J by 7 bases, leaving 23 bases between them. Germline loops: CDR1 MNHNS, CDR2 SASEGT. The CDR3 covers 16 residues. The CDR3 sequence: CASTESMRLRRNEQFL. The CDR3 region has the DNA TGTGCCAGCACTGAGTCCATGCGGCTTAGGAGGAATGAGCAGTTCCTC.

This sequence joins TRBV6-5 and TRBJ2-7; D is perhaps TRBD1 or TRBD2 (5 bases each). The CDR3 covers 15 residues. The germline V and J ends were trimmed by 6 bases and 3 bases, with 18 bases remaining between them. Germline CDR1 and CDR2: MNHEY and SVGAGI. The CDR3 loop reads CASSYGAAQVYEQYF. CDR3 coding DNA: TGTGCCAGCAGCTACGGGGCTGCACAGGTCTACGAGCAGTACTTC.